The 3 T cell receptor beta chains listed next were all sequenced from one sample in a study of cytomegalovirus exposure and HLA in healthy donors. Both 60 Vbeta primers and 13 Jbeta primers went into the PCR. The data were produced by immunoSEQ multiplex PCR, yet TCRdb's version contains in-frame clones alone and is incomplete. This table holds over 45,000 clones. Material: PBMCs. These receptors all stem from a woman aged 18-30 years in good health and CMV-seronegative.

The chain combines TRBV6-1 with TRBJ2-7; 9 bases agree with TRBD2. CDR3 length: 15 amino acids. Trimming removed 2 bases from V and 1 base from J; junction bases left unmatched: 3. CDR1 and CDR2 (germline): MNHNS, SASEGT. CDR3 sequence (DNA): TGTGCCAGCAGTGAATTAGCGGGAGTTTCCTACGAGCAGTACTTC. This encodes CASSELAGVSYEQYF.

Here the CDR3 DNA reads TGTGCCAGTAGCATGTCCCCTTTTTCCTCACTAGGGCATAGCAATCAGCCCCAGCATTTT. Its protein product is CASSMSPFSSLGHSNQPQHF. V and J are TRBV19 and TRBJ1-5, with D unclear. Deletions cut 6 bases from V and 0 bases from J, with 27 bases between. The CDR3 is 20 residues long. Germline-derived CDR1 and CDR2 are LNHDA and SQIVND (reference sequence).

Notes on this clone: Mismatch with germline at one junction end may stem from a read error. V gene TRBV6-5 combines with J gene TRBJ2-5; D not resolved. Germline-derived CDR1 and CDR2 are MNHEY and SVGAGI. This CDR3 has 14 amino acids. CDR3 region: CASSRNAISETQHF. For the CDR3, the DNA is TGTGCCAGCAGCCGGAACGCGATCTCGGAGACCCAGCACTTC.